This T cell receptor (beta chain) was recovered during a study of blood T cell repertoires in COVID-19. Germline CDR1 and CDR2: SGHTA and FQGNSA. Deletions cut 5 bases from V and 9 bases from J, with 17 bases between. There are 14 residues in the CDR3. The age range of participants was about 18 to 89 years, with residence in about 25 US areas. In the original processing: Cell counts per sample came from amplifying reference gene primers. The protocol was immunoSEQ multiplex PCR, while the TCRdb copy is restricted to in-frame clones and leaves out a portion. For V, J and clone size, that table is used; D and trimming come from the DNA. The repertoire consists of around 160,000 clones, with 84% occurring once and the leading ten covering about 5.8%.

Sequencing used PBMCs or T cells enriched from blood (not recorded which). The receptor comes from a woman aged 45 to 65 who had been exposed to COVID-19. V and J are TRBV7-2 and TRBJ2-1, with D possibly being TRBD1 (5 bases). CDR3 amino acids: CASSPRRAQSEQFF. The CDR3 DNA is TGTGCCAGCAGCCCCCGCAGGGCGCAAAGTGAGCAGTTCTTC.